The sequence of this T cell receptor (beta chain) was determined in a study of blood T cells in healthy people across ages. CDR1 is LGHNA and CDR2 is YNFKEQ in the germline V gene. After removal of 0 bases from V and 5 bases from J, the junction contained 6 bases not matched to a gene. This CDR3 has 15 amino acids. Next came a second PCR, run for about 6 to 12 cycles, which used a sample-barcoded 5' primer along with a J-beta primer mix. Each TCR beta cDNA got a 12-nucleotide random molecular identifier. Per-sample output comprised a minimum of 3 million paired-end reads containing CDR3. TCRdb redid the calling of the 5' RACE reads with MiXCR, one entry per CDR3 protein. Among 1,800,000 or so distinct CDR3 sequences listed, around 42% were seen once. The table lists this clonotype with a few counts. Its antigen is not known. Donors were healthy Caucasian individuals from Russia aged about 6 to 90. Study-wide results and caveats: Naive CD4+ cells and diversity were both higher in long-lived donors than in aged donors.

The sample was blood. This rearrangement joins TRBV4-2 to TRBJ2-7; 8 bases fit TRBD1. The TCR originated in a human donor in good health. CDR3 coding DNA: TGTGCCAGCAGCCAAGATCATACAGGGGGTCACGAGCAGTACTTC. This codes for CASSQDHTGGHEQYF.